The rows below give T cell receptor beta chains drawn from one sample of a study of PD-1 blockade in classical Hodgkin lymphoma. This table comes from immunoSEQ multiplex PCR, and its TCRdb copy is limited to in-frame clones, with some not included. The data show around 34,000 clones, approximately 82% seen once. This material consisted of peripheral blood mononuclear cells (PBMCs), taken before the second cycle of nivolumab. The origin of the receptors is a human donor with classical Hodgkin lymphoma. CDR3s include the opening cysteine and the closing phenylalanine or tryptophan. A D gene is named only where the DNA matches it firmly. Expanded clones get a size class; other rows say once, few or many, or leave the size out.

-	-	TRBJ1-2	TRBV6-9	TGTGCCAGCAGCCCGGACAGCAACTATGGCTACACCTTC	CASSPDSNYGYTF
TRBD1	-	TRBJ2-2	TRBV19	TGTGCCAGTAGTAGGGGAGACAGGGGAGGGAACACCGGGGAGCTGTTTTTT	CASSRGDRGGNTGELFF
TRBD2	few	TRBJ2-1	TRBV5-1	TGCGCCAGCAGCTTGGATGGTTCGGGGGGGCCGAATGAGCAGTTCTTC	CASSLDGSGGPNEQFF
TRBD2	-	TRBJ2-7	TRBV2	TGTGCCAGCAGTGAAATGGGGGAGGGACGAGATCTGCAGTACTTC	CASSEMGEGRDLQYF
-	-	TRBJ2-7	TRBV25-1	TGTGCCAGCAGACCTGGGGCCTCCTACGAGCAGTACTTC	CASRPGASYEQYF
TRBD2	-	TRBJ2-5	TRBV5-1	TGCGCCAGCAGCCCGGGACTAGCCTATGAGACCCAGTACTTC	CASSPGLAYETQYF
TRBD2	-	TRBJ2-7	TRBV4-1	TGCGCCAGCAGCCAATCCAGACTAGCGGTACCCTACGAGCAGTACTTC	CASSQSRLAVPYEQYF
-	-	TRBJ1-1	TRBV27	TGTGCCAGTATCTCTGAATACACTGAAGCTTTCTTT	CASISEYTEAFF
TRBD1	-	TRBJ1-6	TRBV4-1	TGCGCCAGCAGCCAAGCGACAGGGGTGTTGAACGATTCACCCCTCCACTTT	CASSQATGVLNDSPLHF
-	-	TRBJ1-3	TRBV5-4	TGTGCCAGCAGCGGCCGGGACAATGGAAACACCATATATTTT	CASSGRDNGNTIYF
-	-	TRBJ1-3	TRBV7-3	TGTGCCAGCAGCTTAGCAGGGAAATCTGGAAACACCATATATTTT	CASSLAGKSGNTIYF
-	-	TRBJ1-1	TRBV7-2	TGTGCCAGCAGCTTAGGGGGGGGACTCACTGAAGCTTTCTTT	CASSLGGGLTEAFF
TRBD2	-	TRBJ2-3	TRBV11-2	TGTGCCAGCAGCCCTCTAGCGGGGGGACAGTATACGCAGTATTTT	CASSPLAGGQYTQYF
TRBD2	-	TRBJ2-3	TRBV5-4	TGTGCCAGCAACCAGGTGGGCGGGGGGGGCACAGATACGCAGTATTTT	CASNQVGGGGTDTQYF
-	-	TRBJ1-1	TRBV29-1	TGCAGCGTTGGGGTCGGGGGTGACACTGAAGCTTTCTTT	CSVGVGGDTEAFF
-	once	TRBJ1-2	TRBV23-1	TGCGCCAGCAGTCAATCCCGGAGGGCTTCAGGCTATGGCTACACCTTC	CASSQSRRASGYGYTF
-	-	TRBJ2-3	TRBV15	TGTGCCACCGACCAAGGGACCCTGCGGGGAGATACGCAGTATTTT	CATDQGTLRGDTQYF
TRBD1	-	TRBJ2-3	TRBV5-1	TGCGCCAGCAGCGCTGACAGGGCTAGCACAGATACGCAGTATTTT	CASSADRASTDTQYF
TRBD1	-	TRBJ2-3	TRBV5-6	TGTGCCAGCAGCGGGGCCGGGACAGGGGCTAGCACAGATACGCAGTATTTT	CASSGAGTGASTDTQYF
-	-	TRBJ2-7	TRBV18	TGTGCCAGCTCACCACGGAGCCGAGGGGAAACCTACGAGCAGTACTTC	CASSPRSRGETYEQYF
-	-	TRBJ2-3	TRBV9	TGTGCCAGCAGCGTTAGTTCTCAGGGGGGGTTCACAGATACGCAGTATTTT	CASSVSSQGGFTDTQYF
TRBD2	-	TRBJ2-7	TRBV7-2	TGTGCCAGCAGCTTAGTCGGCGGGGGGGGCTACGAGCAGTACTTC	CASSLVGGGGYEQYF
TRBD2	-	TRBJ2-2	TRBV7-2	TGTGCCAGCAGCTTACCGGGCGGGGGGAACACCGGGGAGCTGTTTTTT	CASSLPGGGNTGELFF
TRBD1	-	TRBJ1-1	TRBV6-5	TGTGCCAGCAGGCTACAGGGGAGGAACACTGAAGCTTTCTTT	CASRLQGRNTEAFF
TRBD1	once	TRBJ1-2	TRBV18	TGTGCCAGCTCACCATCGGGACAGGGGGTCAATGGCTACACCTTC	CASSPSGQGVNGYTF
-	-	TRBJ1-2	TRBV13	TGTGCCAGCAGCTTAAGAAGGGGGGATGGCTACACCTTC	CASSLRRGDGYTF
TRBD2	few	TRBJ2-5	TRBV4-2	TGTGCCAGCAGCCAGTGGAGCGGGGGGGCCTTACAAGAGACCCAGTACTTC	CASSQWSGGALQETQYF
-	-	TRBJ2-3	TRBV5-1	TGCGCCAGCAGCTTGGGACAGAGCACAGATACGCAGTATTTT	CASSLGQSTDTQYF
-	-	TRBJ2-7	TRBV7-2	TGTGCCAGCAGCTTCCTAGAAGAGCAGTACTTC	CASSFLEEQYF
-	-	TRBJ1-3	TRBV4-2	TGTGCCAGCAGCCAAGGGGCCCAACGGGGAAACACCATATATTTT	CASSQGAQRGNTIYF
-	-	TRBJ1-2	TRBV5-1	TGCGCCAGCAAGGGCGGGTCCTTTTATGGCTACACCTTC	CASKGGSFYGYTF
TRBD1	-	TRBJ1-6	TRBV10-1	TGCGCCAGCAGCCTCAGGGGGCGCTGGAATTCACCCCTCCACTTT	CASSLRGRWNSPLHF
-	-	TRBJ1-5	TRBV5-1	TGCGCCAGCAGCCCGGGGTCGACGGGGGCCACCCAGCATTTT	CASSPGSTGATQHF
-	-	TRBJ1-2	TRBV5-5	TGTGCCAGCAGCTTGACAGCGTTATACTATGGCTACACCTTC	CASSLTALYYGYTF
TRBD2	-	TRBJ2-7	TRBV7-2	TGTGCCAGCAGCCAGACTAGCGGGGAACCCTACGAGCAGTACTTC	CASSQTSGEPYEQYF
-	-	TRBJ1-1	TRBV5-4	TGTGCCAGCAGCTTGGGGGTAGACACTGAAGCTTTCTTT	CASSLGVDTEAFF
TRBD1	-	TRBJ1-3	TRBV9	TGTGCCAGCAGCCCCATCCCGGGACAGGGTAGTGGAAACACCATATATTTT	CASSPIPGQGSGNTIYF
-	-	TRBJ2-7	TRBV5-6	TGTGCCAGCAGCTTGGCCCGGGAGTTCTACGAGCAGTACTTC	CASSLAREFYEQYF
TRBD1	once	TRBJ2-5	TRBV7-2	TGTGCCAGCAGTTCGGGACAGCAAGAGACCCAGTACTTC	CASSSGQQETQYF
TRBD1	-	TRBJ1-2	TRBV10-2	TGCGCCAGCAGACCCCGGGACAGGGAGGAATTAGCGTTCGGCTACACCTTC	CASRPRDREELAFGYTF
TRBD1	-	TRBJ2-7	TRBV7-2	TGTGCCAGTCCCTTATACCATCCGGGACAGGGGATCCACGAGCAGTACTTC	CASPLYHPGQGIHEQYF
TRBD1	-	TRBJ2-7	TRBV5-5	TGTGCCAGCAGCTTAGTAGGGGGCGGGTCCTCCTACGAGCAGTACTTC	CASSLVGGGSSYEQYF
-	few	TRBJ1-2	TRBV27	TGTGCCAGCAGTTTATTCGGGGCTTCTGGCTACACCTTC	CASSLFGASGYTF
-	-	TRBJ1-3	TRBV5-8	TGTGCCAGCAGCTTGGATACCAACTCTGGAAACACCATATATTTT	CASSLDTNSGNTIYF
TRBD1	-	TRBJ1-2	TRBV6-1	TGTGCCAGTGGGGAGGACAGGCGGATCTCTGGCTACACCTTC	CASGEDRRISGYTF
-	-	TRBJ1-2	TRBV7-9	TGTGCCAGCAGCTTCATAGACGGATACTATGGCTACACCTTC	CASSFIDGYYGYTF
-	-	TRBJ2-5	TRBV18	TGTGCCAGCTCACCACAACAAGAGACCCAGTACTTC	CASSPQQETQYF
-	once	TRBJ1-5	TRBV6-5	TGTGCCAGCAGTTACAGGGAGGGAGATCAGCCCCAGCATTTT	CASSYREGDQPQHF
TRBD1	-	TRBJ1-1	TRBV4-1	TGCGCCAGCAGCCCCCTGACAGGGGGTGACACTGAAGCTTTCTTT	CASSPLTGGDTEAFF
-	-	TRBJ1-4	TRBV7-2	TGTGCCAGCAGCTCAACAGGCCGATCTAATGAAAAACTGTTTTTT	CASSSTGRSNEKLFF
-	-	TRBJ2-1	TRBV7-9	TGTGCCAGCAGCCCCGGGGCGGGACAGTCCTACAATGAGCAGTTCTTC	CASSPGAGQSYNEQFF
TRBD1	-	TRBJ1-2	TRBV6-6	TGTGCCAGCAGGCTCGGGACAGGCTATGGCTACACCTTC	CASRLGTGYGYTF
TRBD2	-	TRBJ2-5	TRBV5-1	TGCGCCAGCACCACGAGCGGGGACCAAGAGACCCAGTACTTC	CASTTSGDQETQYF
-	-	TRBJ1-1	TRBV4-1	TGCGCCAGCAGATCTGGGGGTCTCACTGAAGCTTTCTTT	CASRSGGLTEAFF
-	-	TRBJ2-7	TRBV18	TGTGCCAGCTCACCCCACCAGGGTGAGGACGAGCAGTACTTC	CASSPHQGEDEQYF
-	-	TRBJ2-3	TRBV7-2	TGTGCCAGCAGCTCCCCACCGCAGGGTACGCAGTATTTT	CASSSPPQGTQYF
-	-	TRBJ1-5	TRBV6-4	TGTGCCAGCAACCGACGTTGGAGAGACAATCAGCCCCAGCATTTT	CASNRRWRDNQPQHF
-	few	TRBJ2-4	TRBV18	TGTGCCAGCTCACCACGAATAGCCAAAAACATTCAGTACTTC	CASSPRIAKNIQYF